This is a list of T cell receptor beta chains from one sample in a study of blood T cell repertoires in COVID-19. Assay used: immunoSEQ multiplex PCR; TCRdb lists only in-frame clones, some missing. The sample consists of approximately 240,000 clones, roughly 87% of them appearing once. The sequencing sample was made of peripheral blood. The receptors were gathered from a woman aged 18-29 years who had recovered from COVID-19. The CDR3 runs from the conserved cysteine through the conserved F or W. A D gene is named only where the DNA matches it firmly.

v_call	d_call	j_call	cdr3_aa
TRBV5-1	TRBD2	TRBJ2-2	CASSLLTSGPGELFF
TRBV5-6	TRBD1	TRBJ2-3	CASSFVDRDTDTQYF
TRBV19	-	TRBJ1-3	CASRRGVGGNTIYF
TRBV12-3/TRBV12-4	-	TRBJ2-3	CASSFSSDTQYF
TRBV3-1/TRBV3-2	TRBD2	TRBJ2-1	CASSQPRLAGTRNEQFF
TRBV19	-	TRBJ2-7	CASSSTGASEQYF
TRBV9	TRBD1	TRBJ2-1	CASSVGSRTGGDEQFF
TRBV25-1	-	TRBJ2-1	CASSDDGRGSRDNEQFF
TRBV7-3	TRBD2	TRBJ2-1	CASSLTSGRAGEQFF
TRBV11-2	TRBD1	TRBJ2-7	CASSWGQGLSYEQYF
TRBV5-1	-	TRBJ2-3	CASSLGRTDTQYF
TRBV18	TRBD1	TRBJ1-5	CASSLTGGSQPQHF
TRBV25-1	-	TRBJ2-7	CASSGVSSGNHEQYF
TRBV7-2	-	TRBJ1-6	CASSLAQINSPLHF
TRBV5-6	-	TRBJ2-6	CASSSGEAGANVLTF
TRBV29-1	-	TRBJ1-1	CSVEQGTEAFF
TRBV7-6	-	TRBJ1-6	CASSPRGGANSPLHF
TRBV3-1/TRBV3-2	-	TRBJ2-5	CASSQDPGGQETQYF
TRBV2	-	TRBJ1-1	CASSEERLSSYNTEAFF
TRBV12-3/TRBV12-4	-	TRBJ1-1	CASSFGERTEAFF
TRBV6-2/TRBV6-3	TRBD2	TRBJ2-7	CASSPTSGSTYEQYF
TRBV6-6	-	TRBJ2-7	CASTLGQMSSYEQYF
TRBV5-1	-	TRBJ2-2	CASSLDPSNTGELFF
TRBV6-5	TRBD1	TRBJ1-1	CASRNRGLGTEAFF
TRBV14	TRBD2	TRBJ2-1	CASSHELAGNNEQFF
TRBV10-2	-	TRBJ1-5	CASSELTGAAEPQHF
TRBV19	-	TRBJ1-1	CASVGGALYEAFF
TRBV3-1/TRBV3-2	TRBD1	TRBJ1-1	CASSRVRGTEAFF
TRBV5-5	-	TRBJ2-7	CASSLGQSPYEQYF
TRBV9	TRBD2	TRBJ2-3	CASSDRDYTDTQYF
TRBV25-1	-	TRBJ1-6	CASSENQGRYHKNSPLHF
TRBV13	TRBD2	TRBJ2-5	CASSTWTSQETQYF
TRBV29-1	-	TRBJ2-1	CSVEDIRTGSNEQFF
TRBV18	TRBD2	TRBJ2-1	CASSPPDFSGTSGRGEQFF
TRBV7-9	TRBD2	TRBJ2-7	CASLGGRDHEQYF
TRBV7-9	-	TRBJ1-2	CASSFTGRDGYTF
TRBV3-1/TRBV3-2	-	TRBJ2-7	CASSQDPRRSGSYEQYF
TRBV29-1	TRBD2	TRBJ2-1	CSVGTSGYNEQFF
TRBV27	TRBD1	TRBJ1-2	CASSSSGTGGGYGYTF
TRBV29-1	-	TRBJ1-1	CSVELRQATEAFF
TRBV9	-	TRBJ1-2	CASSGDRDFNYGYTF
TRBV6-5	TRBD1	TRBJ2-7	CASRRPGTGNYEQYF
TRBV7-9	TRBD2	TRBJ2-7	CASGKESGTSYEQYF
TRBV7-8	-	TRBJ1-2	CASSLDFYGYTF
TRBV11-2	TRBD2	TRBJ2-7	CASSLAREFEQYF
TRBV9	-	TRBJ1-3	CASSVATGRNSGNTIYF
TRBV5-1	TRBD1	TRBJ2-7	CASSRVWTGEYEQYF
TRBV19	TRBD1	TRBJ1-2	CASSIGRGQRDGYTF
TRBV9	-	TRBJ1-1	CASSASGDWTEAFF
TRBV19	-	TRBJ2-7	CASSIGQGSYEQYF
TRBV4-1	-	TRBJ2-1	CASSQVFSASPYNEQFF
TRBV6-5	-	TRBJ2-1	CASSYEGTAAYNEQFF
TRBV9	TRBD1	TRBJ1-2	CASSPESAGGIYGYTF
TRBV2	-	TRBJ1-3	CASSLRGIGNTIYF